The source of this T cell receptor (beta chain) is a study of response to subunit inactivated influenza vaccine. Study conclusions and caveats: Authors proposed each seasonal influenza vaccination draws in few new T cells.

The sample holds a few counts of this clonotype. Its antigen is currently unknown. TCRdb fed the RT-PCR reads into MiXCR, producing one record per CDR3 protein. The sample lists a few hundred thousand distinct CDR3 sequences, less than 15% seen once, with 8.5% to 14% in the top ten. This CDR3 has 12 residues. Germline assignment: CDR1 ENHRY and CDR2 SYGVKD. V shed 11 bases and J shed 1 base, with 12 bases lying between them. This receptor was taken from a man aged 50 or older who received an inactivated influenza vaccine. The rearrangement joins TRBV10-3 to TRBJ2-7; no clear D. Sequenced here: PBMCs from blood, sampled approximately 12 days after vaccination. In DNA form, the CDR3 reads TGTGCCTCTCTCGCCCCTTCCTACGAGCAGTACTTC. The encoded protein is CASLAPSYEQYF.